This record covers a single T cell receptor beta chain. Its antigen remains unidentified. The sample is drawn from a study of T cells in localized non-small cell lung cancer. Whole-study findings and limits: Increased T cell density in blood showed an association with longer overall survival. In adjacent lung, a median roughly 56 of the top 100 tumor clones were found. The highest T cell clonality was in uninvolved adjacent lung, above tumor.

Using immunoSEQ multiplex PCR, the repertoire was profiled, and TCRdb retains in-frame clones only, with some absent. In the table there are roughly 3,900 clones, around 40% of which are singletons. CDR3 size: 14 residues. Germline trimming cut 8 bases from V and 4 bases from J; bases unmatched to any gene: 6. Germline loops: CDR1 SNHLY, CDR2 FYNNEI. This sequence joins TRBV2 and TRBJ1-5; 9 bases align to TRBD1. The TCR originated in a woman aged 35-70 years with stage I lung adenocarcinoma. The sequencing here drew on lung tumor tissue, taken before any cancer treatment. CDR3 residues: CASQYRGPNQPQHF. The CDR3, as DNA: TGTGCCAGCCAGTACAGGGGGCCGAATCAGCCCCAGCATTTT.